The rows below give T cell receptor beta chains drawn from one sample of a study of blood T cells in healthy people across ages. TCRdb called the 5' RACE reads again in MiXCR, with one record for every CDR3 protein. The sample holds around 1,000,000 distinct CDR3 sequences, about 25% seen once. This sample also belongs to another study, concerning T cells of mothers and their children.

Sequencing used blood. These TCRs come from a girl aged 2-10 years in good health. Both conserved end residues are part of each CDR3. Fields, in order: clone size, D gene, V gene, J gene, CDR3 DNA, CDR3 protein. D genes are given only for firm matches. Expanded clones are given a class, and other clones once, few, many or no size at all.

>-|-|TRBV11-2|TRBJ2-7
TGTGCCAGCAGCCATTTCTACGAGCAGTACTTC
CASSHFYEQYF
>few|-|TRBV4-1|TRBJ1-3
TGCGCCAGCAGCCAAGAAACGGTGAAGGCTGGAAACACCATATATTTT
CASSQETVKAGNTIYF
>-|-|TRBV29-1|TRBJ2-7
TGCAGCGTGCGGGACATAAACTACGAGCAGTACTTC
CSVRDINYEQYF
>-|-|TRBV13|TRBJ1-6
TGTGCCAGCAGCTTACAGAACCTCTCCTATAATTCACCCCTCCACTTT
CASSLQNLSYNSPLHF
>few|-|TRBV29-1|TRBJ2-1
TGCAGCGTGAGAGCGGAGTACAATGAGCAGTTCTTC
CSVRAEYNEQFF
>few|-|TRBV29-1|TRBJ2-7
TGCAGCATTGGTCCCCCCTACGAGCAGTACTTC
CSIGPPYEQYF
>-|TRBD2|TRBV28|TRBJ2-2
TGTGCCAGCAGTCCTGGGGCGGTCGGACTAGCGGAACCTTCGAACACCGGGGAGCTGTTTTTT
CASSPGAVGLAEPSNTGELFF
>-|TRBD2|TRBV18|TRBJ2-5
TGTGCCAGCTCACGGACAGCGGGAGGGTCGGAGACCCAGTACTTC
CASSRTAGGSETQYF
>few|TRBD1|TRBV20-1|TRBJ1-2
TGCAGTGCTAGAGTCTTGACAGGGGCTGGCTACACCTTC
CSARVLTGAGYTF
>-|-|TRBV5-1|TRBJ2-3
TGCGCCAGCAGCTTCATGGACTACACAGATACGCAGTATTTT
CASSFMDYTDTQYF
>-|-|TRBV12-3/TRBV12-4|TRBJ2-7
TGTGCCAGCAGTTTGGAGACAAGGACCTACGAGCAGTACTTC
CASSLETRTYEQYF
>-|-|TRBV29-1|TRBJ2-5
TGCAGCGTGGGCGGGTTGACTGGCCAAGAGACCCAGTACTTC
CSVGGLTGQETQYF
>few|-|TRBV7-2|TRBJ1-6
TGTGCCAGCACCCAGTATTTCCCTAATTCACCCCTCCACTTT
CASTQYFPNSPLHF
>-|-|TRBV12-5|TRBJ1-5
TGTGCTAGTCATCGTGGGGATCAGCCCCAGCATTTT
CASHRGDQPQHF
>few|-|TRBV6-4|TRBJ1-2
TGTGCCAGCAGTGACTCAGGCTATGGCTACACCTTC
CASSDSGYGYTF
>-|TRBD2|TRBV3-1|TRBJ2-1
TGTGCCAGCAGCCAGCAAGCGGGAGGGCCCGGTGAGCAGTTCTTC
CASSQQAGGPGEQFF
>-|TRBD1|TRBV14|TRBJ1-2
TGTGCCAGCAGCCCGGGACAGGGGATCTACTATGGCTACACCTTC
CASSPGQGIYYGYTF
>-|-|TRBV5-1|TRBJ2-1
TGCGCCAGCAGCTTGGCCGGACTTAGCATAGAGCAGTTCTTC
CASSLAGLSIEQFF
>-|-|TRBV12-5|TRBJ2-4
TGTGCTAGTGGTTTAGGGGGATTAGCCAAAAACATTCAGTACTTC
CASGLGGLAKNIQYF
>-|-|TRBV20-1|TRBJ2-7
TGCAGTGCTCCTTACTTAGCGTCAGACTACGAGCAGTACTTC
CSAPYLASDYEQYF
>few|TRBD1|TRBV5-1|TRBJ2-7
TGCGCCAGCCGCTGGAGCCGGGACAGGGAAAACGAGCAGTACTTC
CASRWSRDRENEQYF
>-|-|TRBV4-2|TRBJ1-6
TGTGCCAGCAGCCAAGATCGTAACAGTCTTTCACCCCTCCACTTT
CASSQDRNSLSPLHF
>-|TRBD1|TRBV7-9|TRBJ2-3
TGTGCCAGCAGCTTAGCGACTGGACAGGGAACCACAGATACGCAGTATTTT
CASSLATGQGTTDTQYF
>-|-|TRBV3-1|TRBJ2-1
TGTGCCAGCAGCCACCTACAACGACAGCAATACAATGAGCAGTTCTTC
CASSHLQRQQYNEQFF
>few|-|TRBV3-1|TRBJ1-2
TGTGCCAGCAGCCAGACAGTCCTCTATGGCTACACCTTC
CASSQTVLYGYTF
>-|-|TRBV5-1|TRBJ2-3
TGCGCCAGCAGCTTGTATTCCGGGGGCACAGATACGCAGTATTTT
CASSLYSGGTDTQYF
>few|-|TRBV11-2|TRBJ1-3
TGTGCCAGCAGCTTAATAGGAAACACCATATATTTT
CASSLIGNTIYF
>few|-|TRBV19|TRBJ2-2
TGTGCCAGTAGTCCCCTCGGCTCGAACACCGGGGAGCTGTTTTTT
CASSPLGSNTGELFF
>few|-|TRBV6-1|TRBJ2-5
TGTGCCAGCAGCCTAGGGATAAATGTCTGGGAAGAGACCCAGTACTTC
CASSLGINVWEETQYF
>few|-|TRBV7-9|TRBJ2-5
TGTGCCAGCAGCATCCGAGGGACCCAGTACTTC
CASSIRGTQYF
>-|-|TRBV20-1|TRBJ2-3
TGCAGTGCTAGAGGGACTACTTACACAGATACGCAGTATTTT
CSARGTTYTDTQYF
>-|-|TRBV15|TRBJ2-4
TGTGCCACCAGCGAGCAGGGATCCAAAAACATTCAGTACTTC
CATSEQGSKNIQYF
>-|-|TRBV29-1|TRBJ2-5
TGCAGCGTTGTATCGGACGATGCGGAGACCCAGTACTTC
CSVVSDDAETQYF
>few|-|TRBV6-5|TRBJ2-5
TGTGCCAGCAGTTACGACCTCTCGTTCGGGCAAGAGACCCAGTACTTC
CASSYDLSFGQETQYF
>-|TRBD1|TRBV29-1|TRBJ2-2
TGCAGCGTTGAAGATATGCAGGGGGCAAAGACTTCCGGGGAGCTGTTTTTT
CSVEDMQGAKTSGELFF
>-|-|TRBV28|TRBJ2-5
TGTGCCAGCAGTCCCGGGCCAAACCAAGAGACCCAGTACTTC
CASSPGPNQETQYF
>few|-|TRBV6-6|TRBJ2-3
TGTGCCAGCAGTTACTTGCTGGTCCCTAGCACAGATACGCAGTATTTT
CASSYLLVPSTDTQYF
>-|TRBD2|TRBV4-2|TRBJ2-1
TGTGCCAGCGGCCAGATAGGGACTAGCGGGAGGTTAGACAATGAGCAGTTCTTC
CASGQIGTSGRLDNEQFF
>few|-|TRBV6-5|TRBJ2-7
TGTGCCAGCAGTTACGGGGGTGCGGGGGAGCAGTACTTC
CASSYGGAGEQYF
>-|-|TRBV29-1|TRBJ2-1
TGCAGCGTTGCGGAGACAGTAATAAATGAGCAGTTCTTC
CSVAETVINEQFF
>-|-|TRBV19|TRBJ2-7
TGTGCCAGTAGTATAGGGGCCGGAGGGATTAGTAGTCTTGATGAGCAGTACTTC
CASSIGAGGISSLDEQYF